The entry below describes one TCR beta chain. This sample was taken from a study of blood T cell repertoires in COVID-19. For the study at large: Material from acute and convalescent COVID-19 was sourced from the United States, Italy and Spain. From T cells, B-cell-depleted T cells, or PBMCs came the material, which was cDNA or gDNA.

The CDR3 has 12 residues. Trimming took 6 bases from V and 8 from J, leaving 10 bases between them. Germline V lookup: CDR1 MNHEY, CDR2 SVGAGI. In the authors' methods: Scientists estimated how many nucleated cells there were by amplifying reference gene primers. Generated by immunoSEQ multiplex PCR, the TCRdb table keeps only in-frame clones and is missing some. The V and J calls and the clone size are those of that table, but D and trimming were determined from the DNA. The sample lists roughly 150,000 clones; about 80% were seen once. The clonotype comes from a man aged 55 to 69 with acute or convalescent COVID-19. This chain uses TRBV6-5 with TRBJ1-4; D remains ambiguous. Sequencing was done on a sample of peripheral blood. The CDR3 DNA sequence: TGTGCCAGCAGCCCCTACGGGGAAAAACTGTTTTTT. Protein sequence: CASSPYGEKLFF.